The rows below give T cell receptor beta chains drawn from one sample of a study of blood T cell repertoires in COVID-19. Some clones are missing from TCRdb's copy, which holds only in-frame ones; the method was immunoSEQ multiplex PCR. The sample has 100,000 to 150,000 clones; roughly 88% are singletons. Material for sequencing was peripheral blood. These receptors came from an elderly woman with acute or convalescent COVID-19. Both conserved end residues are part of each CDR3. The order of the fields is J gene, D gene, clone size, CDR3 length, V gene, CDR3 DNA, CDR3 protein. D genes are given only for firm matches. Clone size is not always given. Where it is, it says once, few, many or a class for expanded clones.

J gene: TRBJ1-2; D gene: TRBD1; clone size: NA; CDR3 length: 15; V gene: TRBV28; CDR3 DNA: TGTGCCACCCAACCACCGGGACAGAACTTCTATGGCTACACCTTC; CDR3 protein: CATQPPGQNFYGYTF
J gene: TRBJ1-2; D gene: NA; clone size: NA; CDR3 length: 14; V gene: TRBV7-2; CDR3 DNA: TGTGCCAGCAGCTTATTGGCCACCAACTATGGCTACACCTTC; CDR3 protein: CASSLLATNYGYTF
J gene: TRBJ1-1; D gene: NA; clone size: NA; CDR3 length: 13; V gene: TRBV6-2/TRBV6-3; CDR3 DNA: TGTGCCAGCAGCGGAGAGGAGGGAACTGAAGCTTTCTTT; CDR3 protein: CASSGEEGTEAFF
J gene: TRBJ2-7; D gene: TRBD2; clone size: NA; CDR3 length: 14; V gene: TRBV19; CDR3 DNA: TGTGCCAGTAGTGACCCGGGGAGGGACCACGAGCAGTACTTC; CDR3 protein: CASSDPGRDHEQYF
J gene: TRBJ2-2; D gene: NA; clone size: NA; CDR3 length: 15; V gene: TRBV6-1; CDR3 DNA: TGTGCCAGCAGTGAAGCGTACGGGAACACCGGGGAGCTGTTTTTT; CDR3 protein: CASSEAYGNTGELFF
J gene: TRBJ1-2; D gene: NA; clone size: NA; CDR3 length: 11; V gene: TRBV29-1; CDR3 DNA: TGCAGCGCCAACGGGGTATATGGCTACACCTTC; CDR3 protein: CSANGVYGYTF
J gene: TRBJ2-3; D gene: TRBD2; clone size: NA; CDR3 length: 16; V gene: TRBV5-1; CDR3 DNA: TGCGCCAGCAGCTTGGACCCACTAGCGGGACCAGATACGCAGTATTTT; CDR3 protein: CASSLDPLAGPDTQYF
J gene: TRBJ1-6; D gene: NA; clone size: NA; CDR3 length: 16; V gene: TRBV24-1; CDR3 DNA: TGTGCCACCAGTCCGCAGGGCGTTCCCAATTTTTGGCCCCTCCACTTT; CDR3 protein: CATSPQGVPNFWPLHF
J gene: TRBJ2-2; D gene: TRBD2; clone size: NA; CDR3 length: 17; V gene: TRBV5-1; CDR3 DNA: TGCGCCAGCAGCTTACGGGGGGTTCTGGGGAACACCGGGGAGCTGTTTTTT; CDR3 protein: CASSLRGVLGNTGELFF
J gene: TRBJ1-5; D gene: TRBD1; clone size: few; CDR3 length: 17; V gene: TRBV6-2/TRBV6-3; CDR3 DNA: TGTGCCAGCAGTTACTCGCCCGGACAGGGGGACAATCAGCCCCAGCATTTT; CDR3 protein: CASSYSPGQGDNQPQHF
J gene: TRBJ2-5; D gene: TRBD2; clone size: NA; CDR3 length: 15; V gene: TRBV5-1; CDR3 DNA: TGCGCCAGCAGCTTAGATGCGGGGGGCCCAGAGACCCAGTACTTC; CDR3 protein: CASSLDAGGPETQYF
J gene: TRBJ2-2; D gene: TRBD1; clone size: NA; CDR3 length: 16; V gene: TRBV2; CDR3 DNA: TGTGCCAGCAGCTTGGCAGGGGGCGCCGGCACCGGGGAGCTGTTTTTT; CDR3 protein: CASSLAGGAGTGELFF
J gene: TRBJ1-1; D gene: NA; clone size: NA; CDR3 length: 13; V gene: TRBV5-5; CDR3 DNA: TGTGCCAGCAGCGGAGATTTGAACACTGAAGCTTTCTTT; CDR3 protein: CASSGDLNTEAFF
J gene: TRBJ2-7; D gene: TRBD2; clone size: NA; CDR3 length: 15; V gene: TRBV3-1/TRBV3-2; CDR3 DNA: TGTGCCAGCAGCCCAGGCGTCCTAGCGGGAGATGAGCAGTACTTC; CDR3 protein: CASSPGVLAGDEQYF
J gene: TRBJ2-3; D gene: TRBD2; clone size: NA; CDR3 length: 15; V gene: TRBV5-1; CDR3 DNA: TGCGCCAGCAGCAACAGCGGGGGGGCCACAGATACGCAGTATTTT; CDR3 protein: CASSNSGGATDTQYF